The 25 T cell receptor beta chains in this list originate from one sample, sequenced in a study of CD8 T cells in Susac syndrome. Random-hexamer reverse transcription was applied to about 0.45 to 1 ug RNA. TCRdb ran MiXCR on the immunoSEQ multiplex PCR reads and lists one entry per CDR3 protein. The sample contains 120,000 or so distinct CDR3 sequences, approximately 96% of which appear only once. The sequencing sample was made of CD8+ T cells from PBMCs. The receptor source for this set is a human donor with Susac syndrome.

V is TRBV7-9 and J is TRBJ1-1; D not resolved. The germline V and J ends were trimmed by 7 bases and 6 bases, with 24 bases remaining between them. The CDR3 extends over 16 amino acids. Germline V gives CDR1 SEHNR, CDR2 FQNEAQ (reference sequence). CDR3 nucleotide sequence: TGTGCCAGCACCACCTCCTCTGGGATTGGCTACGCTGAAGCTTTCTTT. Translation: CASTTSSGIGYAEAFF.

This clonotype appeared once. DNA of the CDR3: TGTGCCAGCAGCTTTTGGGACAGTGACACCGGGGAGCTGTTTTTT. It is translated as CASSFWDSDTGELFF. This chain links TRBV11-2 with TRBJ2-2; 7 nucleotides line up with TRBD1. CDR1 is SGHAT and CDR2 is FQNNGV in the germline V gene. The V gene end was trimmed by 3 bases and the J gene end by 3 bases; junction bases not matched to a gene: 4. The CDR3 has 15 amino acids.

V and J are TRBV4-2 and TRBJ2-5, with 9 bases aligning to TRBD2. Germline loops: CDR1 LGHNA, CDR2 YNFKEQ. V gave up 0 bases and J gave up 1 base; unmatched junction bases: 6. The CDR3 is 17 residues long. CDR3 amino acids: CASSQDPSGGPQETQYF. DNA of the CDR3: TGTGCCAGCAGCCAAGATCCCAGCGGGGGGCCCCAAGAGACCCAGTACTTC.

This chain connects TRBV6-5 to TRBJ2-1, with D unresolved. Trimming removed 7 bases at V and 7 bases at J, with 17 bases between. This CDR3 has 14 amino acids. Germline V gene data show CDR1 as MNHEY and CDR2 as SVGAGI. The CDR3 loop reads CASMAIPGGNEQFF. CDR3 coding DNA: TGTGCCAGCATGGCGATCCCAGGCGGTAATGAGCAGTTCTTC.

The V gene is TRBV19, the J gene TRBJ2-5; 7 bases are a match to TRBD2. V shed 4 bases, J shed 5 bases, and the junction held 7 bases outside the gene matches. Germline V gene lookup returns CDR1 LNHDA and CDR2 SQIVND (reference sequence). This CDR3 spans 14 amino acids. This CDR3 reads CASSRRGYRETQYF. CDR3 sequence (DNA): TGTGCCAGTAGTAGGCGGGGGTATCGGGAGACCCAGTACTTC.

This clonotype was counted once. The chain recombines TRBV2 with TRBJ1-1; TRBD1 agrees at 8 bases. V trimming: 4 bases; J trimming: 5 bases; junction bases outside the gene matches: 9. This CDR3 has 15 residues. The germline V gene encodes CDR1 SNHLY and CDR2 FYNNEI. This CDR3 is CASSALADRETEAFF. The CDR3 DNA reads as TGTGCCAGCAGTGCCCTTGCGGACAGGGAAACTGAAGCTTTCTTT.

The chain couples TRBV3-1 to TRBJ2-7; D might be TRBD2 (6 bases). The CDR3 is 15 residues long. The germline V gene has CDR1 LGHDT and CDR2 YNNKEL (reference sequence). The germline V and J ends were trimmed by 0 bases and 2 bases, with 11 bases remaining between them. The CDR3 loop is CASSQDPAGTYEQYF. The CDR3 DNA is TGTGCCAGCAGCCAAGACCCAGCGGGCACCTACGAGCAGTACTTC.

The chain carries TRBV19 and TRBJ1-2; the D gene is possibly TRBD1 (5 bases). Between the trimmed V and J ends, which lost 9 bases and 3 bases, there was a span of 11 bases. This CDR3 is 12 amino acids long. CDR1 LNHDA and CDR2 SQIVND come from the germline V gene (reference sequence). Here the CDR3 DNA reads TGTGCCAGCCAGGGCGGAGACTATGGCTACACCTTC. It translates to CASQGGDYGYTF. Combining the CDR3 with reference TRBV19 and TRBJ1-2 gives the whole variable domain DGGITQSPKYLFRKEGQNVTLSCEQNLNHDAMYWYRQDPGQGLRLIYYSQIVNDFQKGDIAEGYSVSREKKESFPLTVTSAQKNPTAFYLCASQGGDYGYTFGSGTRLTVV.

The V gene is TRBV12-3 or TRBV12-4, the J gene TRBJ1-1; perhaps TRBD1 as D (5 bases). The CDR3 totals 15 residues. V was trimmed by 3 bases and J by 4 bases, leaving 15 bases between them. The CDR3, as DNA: TGTGCCAGCAGTTTGTTGGGGACCTCCTTCACTGAAGCTTTCTTT. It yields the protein CASSLLGTSFTEAFF.

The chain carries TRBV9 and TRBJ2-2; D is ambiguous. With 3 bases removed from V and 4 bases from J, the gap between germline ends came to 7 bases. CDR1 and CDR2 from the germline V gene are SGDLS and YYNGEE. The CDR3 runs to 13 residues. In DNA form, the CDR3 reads TGTGCCAGCAGCGCAATTCTCACCGGGGAGCTGTTTTTT. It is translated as CASSAILTGELFF.

The CDR3 coding sequence is TGTGCCTGGAGTCCCGGGACTAGCGGGTTCCTAGATACGCAGTATTTT. The encoded protein is CAWSPGTSGFLDTQYF. The genes are TRBV30 and TRBJ2-3; 12 nucleotides line up with TRBD2. J gave up 5 bases and V 2 bases, and 8 bases lay outside the gene matches. This CDR3 has 16 residues. CDR1 is GTSNPN, CDR2 SVGIG, per germline (reference sequence). The whole variable domain, remainder taken from reference TRBV30 and TRBJ2-3, is SQTIHQWPATLVQPVGSPLSLECTVEGTSNPNLYWYRQAAGRGLQLLFYSVGIGQISSEVPQNLSASRPQDRQFILSSKKLLLSDSGFYLCAWSPGTSGFLDTQYFGPGTRLTVL.

This CDR3 is CASSLPEWREAFF. CDR3 bases: TGTGCCAGCTCACTACCTGAGTGGCGTGAAGCTTTCTTT. The chain couples TRBV18 to TRBJ1-1; D uncertain. Looked up from germline, CDR1 is KGHSH and CDR2 is LQKENI. Trimming left V 4 bases short and J 7 bases short, with 13 bases between. The CDR3 sequence is 13 residues long.

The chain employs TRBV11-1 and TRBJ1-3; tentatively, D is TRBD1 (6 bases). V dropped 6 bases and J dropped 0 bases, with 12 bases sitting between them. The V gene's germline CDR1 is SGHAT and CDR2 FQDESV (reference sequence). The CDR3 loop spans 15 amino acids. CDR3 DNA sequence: TGTGCCAGCAGACTGGACAGCAACTCTGGAAACACCATATATTTT. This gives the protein CASRLDSNSGNTIYF.

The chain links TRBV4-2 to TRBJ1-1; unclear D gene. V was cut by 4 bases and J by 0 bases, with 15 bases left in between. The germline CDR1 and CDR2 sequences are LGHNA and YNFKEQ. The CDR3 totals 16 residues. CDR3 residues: CASSPPGSHMNTEAFF. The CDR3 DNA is TGTGCCAGCAGCCCCCCGGGGAGCCACATGAACACTGAAGCTTTCTTT.

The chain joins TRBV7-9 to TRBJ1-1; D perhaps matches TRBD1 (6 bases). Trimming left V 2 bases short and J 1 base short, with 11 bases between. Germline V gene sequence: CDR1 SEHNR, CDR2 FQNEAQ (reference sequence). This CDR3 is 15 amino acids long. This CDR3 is CASSLLPGQNTEAFF. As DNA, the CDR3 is TGTGCCAGCAGCTTACTCCCGGGACAGAACACTGAAGCTTTCTTT.

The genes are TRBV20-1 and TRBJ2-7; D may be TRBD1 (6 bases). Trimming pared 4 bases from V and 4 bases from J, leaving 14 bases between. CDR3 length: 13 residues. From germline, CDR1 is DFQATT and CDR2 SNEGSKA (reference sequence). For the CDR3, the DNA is TGCAGTGCTACCCCCGGGACACCGTACGAGCAGTACTTC. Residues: CSATPGTPYEQYF.

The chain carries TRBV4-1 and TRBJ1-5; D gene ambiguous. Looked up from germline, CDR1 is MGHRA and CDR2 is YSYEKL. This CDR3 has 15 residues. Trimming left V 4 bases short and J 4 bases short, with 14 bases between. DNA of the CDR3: TGCGCCAGCAGCCGATGGGCCGGATTAAATCAGCCCCAGCATTTT. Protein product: CASSRWAGLNQPQHF.

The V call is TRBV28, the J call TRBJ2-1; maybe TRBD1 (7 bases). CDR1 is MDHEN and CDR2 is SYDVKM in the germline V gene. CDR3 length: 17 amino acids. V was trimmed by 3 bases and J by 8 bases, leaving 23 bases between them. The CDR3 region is CASSFKLGGGALDEQFF. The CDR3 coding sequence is TGTGCCAGCAGTTTCAAGTTAGGAGGGGGCGCTCTGGATGAGCAGTTCTTC.

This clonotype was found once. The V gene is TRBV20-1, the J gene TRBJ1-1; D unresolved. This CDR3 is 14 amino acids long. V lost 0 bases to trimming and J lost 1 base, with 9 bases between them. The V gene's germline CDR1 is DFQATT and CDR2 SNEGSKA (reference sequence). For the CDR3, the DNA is TGCAGTGCTAGAGATTGGCAAGAGAACACTGAAGCTTTCTTT. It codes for CSARDWQENTEAFF.

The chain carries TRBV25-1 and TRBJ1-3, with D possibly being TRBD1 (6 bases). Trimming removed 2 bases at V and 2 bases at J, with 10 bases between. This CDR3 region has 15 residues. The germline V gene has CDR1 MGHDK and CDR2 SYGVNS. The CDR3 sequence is CASSERGTPGNTIYF. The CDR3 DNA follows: TGTGCCAGCAGTGAAAGGGGGACCCCTGGAAACACCATATATTTT. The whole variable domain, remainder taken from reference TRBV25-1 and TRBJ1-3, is EADIYQTPRYLVIGTGKKITLECSQTMGHDKMYWYQQDPGMELHLIHYSYGVNSTEKGDLSSESTVSRIRTEHFPLTLESARPSHTSQYLCASSERGTPGNTIYFGEGSWLTVV.

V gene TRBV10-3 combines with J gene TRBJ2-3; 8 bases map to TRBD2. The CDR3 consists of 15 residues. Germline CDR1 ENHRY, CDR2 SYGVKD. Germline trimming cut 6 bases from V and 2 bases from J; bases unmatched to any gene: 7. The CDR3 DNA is TGTGCCATCAGGGAACTAGCGGAACTCACAGATACGCAGTATTTT. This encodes CAIRELAELTDTQYF.

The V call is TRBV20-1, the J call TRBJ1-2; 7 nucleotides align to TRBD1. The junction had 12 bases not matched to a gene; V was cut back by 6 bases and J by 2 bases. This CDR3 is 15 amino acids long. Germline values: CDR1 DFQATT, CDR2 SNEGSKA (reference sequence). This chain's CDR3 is CSAPGGPPRNYGYTF. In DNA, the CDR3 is TGCAGTGCCCCAGGGGGTCCCCCTCGAAACTATGGCTACACCTTC.

The CDR3: CASSFTGTPTYEQYF. The CDR3 DNA reads TGTGCCAGCAGTTTCACCGGGACTCCAACCTACGAGCAGTACTTC. The chain carries TRBV28 and TRBJ2-7, with D possibly TRBD2 on 6 matching bases. Between the trimmed V and J ends, which lost 3 bases and 2 bases, there was a span of 14 bases. The CDR3 runs 15 residues. Looked up from germline, CDR1 is MDHEN and CDR2 is SYDVKM.

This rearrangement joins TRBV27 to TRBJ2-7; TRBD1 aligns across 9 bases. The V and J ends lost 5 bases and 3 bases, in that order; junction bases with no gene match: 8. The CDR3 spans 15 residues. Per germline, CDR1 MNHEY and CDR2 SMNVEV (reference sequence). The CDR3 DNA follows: TGTGCCAGCAGTCCCACCGGGACAGGGAACTACGAGCAGTACTTC. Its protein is CASSPTGTGNYEQYF.

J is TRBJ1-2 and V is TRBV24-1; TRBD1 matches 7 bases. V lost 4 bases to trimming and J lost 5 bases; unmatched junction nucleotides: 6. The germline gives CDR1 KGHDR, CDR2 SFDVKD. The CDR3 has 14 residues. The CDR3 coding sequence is TGTGCCACCAGTGACTCCAGGGGGGGTTATGGCTACACCTTC. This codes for CATSDSRGGYGYTF.